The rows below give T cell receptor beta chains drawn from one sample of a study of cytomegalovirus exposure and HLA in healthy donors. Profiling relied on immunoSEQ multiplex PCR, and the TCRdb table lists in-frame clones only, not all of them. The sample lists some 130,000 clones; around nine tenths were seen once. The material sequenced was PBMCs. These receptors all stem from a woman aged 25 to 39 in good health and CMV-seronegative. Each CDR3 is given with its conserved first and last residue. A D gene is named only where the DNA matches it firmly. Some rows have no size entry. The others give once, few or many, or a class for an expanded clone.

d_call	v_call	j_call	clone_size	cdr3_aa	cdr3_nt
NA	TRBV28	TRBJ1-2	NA	CASSFWGDGTNYGYTF	TGTGCCAGCAGTTTCTGGGGGGACGGAACTAACTATGGCTACACCTTC
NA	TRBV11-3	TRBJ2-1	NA	CASSLDRGLGEQFF	TGTGCCAGCAGCTTGGATAGAGGCTTGGGTGAGCAGTTCTTC
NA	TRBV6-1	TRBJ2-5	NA	CATSPEGPRTQYF	TGTGCCACTTCCCCGGAGGGGCCACGGACCCAGTACTTC
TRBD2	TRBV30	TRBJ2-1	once	CAWTGGRSSSYNEQFF	TGTGCCTGGACGGGCGGGAGGTCAAGCTCCTACAATGAGCAGTTCTTC
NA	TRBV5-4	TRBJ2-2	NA	CASSTWSFRELFF	TGTGCCAGCAGTACCTGGAGTTTCAGGGAGCTGTTTTTT
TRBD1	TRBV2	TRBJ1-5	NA	CASSGGTGVSNQPQHF	TGTGCCAGCAGTGGAGGGACAGGGGTTAGCAATCAGCCCCAGCATTTT
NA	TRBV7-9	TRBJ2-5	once	CASSLNPAGQETQYF	TGTGCCAGCAGCTTAAATCCGGCGGGTCAAGAGACCCAGTACTTC
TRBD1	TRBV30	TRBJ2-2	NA	CARDRGRNTGELFF	TGTGCCCGTGACAGGGGGAGGAACACCGGGGAGCTGTTTTTT
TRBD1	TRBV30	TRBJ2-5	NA	CVSGTEETQYF	TGTGTCTCCGGGACAGAAGAGACCCAGTACTTC
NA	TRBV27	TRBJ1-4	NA	CASSPLDSPNEKLFF	TGTGCCAGCAGCCCTCTGGACAGTCCTAATGAAAAACTGTTTTTT
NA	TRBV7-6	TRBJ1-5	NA	CASSLQGSNQPQHF	TGTGCCAGCAGCTTGCAGGGTTCAAATCAGCCCCAGCATTTT
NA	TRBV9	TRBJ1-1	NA	CASSEGPGHNTEAFF	TGTGCCAGCAGCGAGGGACCGGGACACAACACTGAAGCTTTCTTT
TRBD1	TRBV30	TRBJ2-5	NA	CAWDRGRQETQYF	TGTGCCTGGGACAGGGGGCGGCAAGAGACCCAGTACTTC
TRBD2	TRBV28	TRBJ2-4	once	CASSFRAGGNIQYF	TGTGCCAGCAGTTTTAGAGCGGGAGGGAACATTCAGTACTTC
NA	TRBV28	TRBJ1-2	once	CASRDFYGYTF	TGTGCCAGCAGGGACTTTTATGGCTACACCTTC
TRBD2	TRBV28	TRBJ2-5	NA	CASSLGGRAINVLETQYF	TGTGCCAGCAGTTTAGGCGGGAGGGCCATCAACGTTTTAGAGACCCAGTACTTC
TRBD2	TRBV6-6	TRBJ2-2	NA	CASSLTGLAGTGELFF	TGTGCCAGCAGTCTAACGGGACTAGCGGGAACCGGGGAGCTGTTTTTT
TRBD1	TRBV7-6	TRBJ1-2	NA	CASSSGQGVYGYTF	TGTGCCAGCAGCTCCGGACAGGGAGTCTATGGCTACACCTTC